This entry is about one T cell receptor beta chain. Its antigen is not identified. Sequencing of cultured CD4+ T cell DNA used the Oncomine TCR Beta short-read assay. Genomic DNA was isolated from cultured CD4+ T cells. In TCRdb, the PCR reads were re-called with MiXCR into one record per CDR3 protein. Of approximately 15,000 distinct CDR3 sequences listed, about 29% are singletons. The CDR3 runs to 15 residues. Germline CDR1 reads SGHTA; CDR2 reads FQGNSA. Trimming cost V 5 bases and J 7 bases, with 20 bases left between them. The data derive from a study of vaccination and CD4 T cells after COVID-19. Overall study context: Several convalescent cases were mild and one was severe, and all had been SARS-CoV-2 positive by nasal swab PCR. Cells were stimulated with overlapping spike peptides from SARS-CoV-2, HCoV-NL63, HCoV-OC43 and HCoV-229E.

Sample treatment: roughly ten-day PBMC culture with coronavirus spike peptide pools or control peptides (ViraFEST assay). Wells that each held approximately 2.1 million PBMCs were cultured with 8 to 10 IU/ml IL-2 and approximately 10 ug/ml peptide pools. The specimen sequenced was cultured CD4+ T cells from blood. The sequence was obtained from a human donor with COVID-19. The gene calls are TRBV7-2 and TRBJ1-2; TRBD1 might be the D (5 bases). The CDR3 DNA is TGTGCCAGCAGCACCCACGGTTCAGGGCTGACTGGCTACACCTTC. Its protein is CASSTHGSGLTGYTF.